This passage covers 31 T cell receptor beta chains from one sample sequenced in a study of molecular identifiers for immune sequencing clone quantification (dated by TCRdb to the late 2010s). The library was built by means of PCR. The sequencer was an Illumina HiSeq 4000. TCRdb trimmed public reads at Q25 via fastp, called clones via MiXCR and kept in-frame beta chains. Every entry covers one CDR3 protein and lists the most common genes and DNA from its rows. Within this sample are about 640,000 distinct CDR3 sequences, with about 20% of them counted one time only. 0.85% to 0.9% of the sample is held by the ten biggest clonotypes. The source material was naive CD8+ T cells from blood, with Jurkat cell RNA spiked in. In light of the paper, this sample's cell subset or site label describes: FACS-sorted CD8+CD4-CCR7+CD45RA+ naive T cells. These receptors were obtained from a human donor in good health. Some libraries in this study had Jurkat cell RNA spiked in.

In its sample, this clonotype was seen many times. This chain joins TRBV7-9 and TRBJ2-5; 8 positions match TRBD2. CDR1 and CDR2 from the germline V gene are SEHNR and FQNEAQ (reference sequence). This CDR3 has 14 amino acids. The J segment lost 3 bases and the V segment lost 6 bases, leaving 6 bases of the junction unmatched. The CDR3 region is CASRDAGREETQYF. The CDR3 DNA follows: TGTGCCAGCAGGGATGCCGGGAGGGAAGAGACCCAGTACTTC.

Only a few counts were recorded for this clonotype. One base away lies a much larger clone, so this may be a sequencing read error. The chain couples TRBV6-5 to TRBJ2-1, with 8 bases lining up with TRBD1. Per germline, CDR1 MNHEY and CDR2 SVGAGI. This CDR3 contains 13 residues. V dropped 2 bases and J dropped 6; count of bases not matched to a gene: 0. CDR3 residues: CASSYTGGNEQFF. In DNA form, the CDR3 reads TGTGCCAGCAGTTACACAGGGGGCAATGAGCAGTTCTTC.

This clonotype was found many times. CDR3 protein: CAWSEEFYGYTF. CDR3 coding DNA: TGTGCCTGGAGTGAGGAATTCTATGGCTACACCTTC. V and J are TRBV30 and TRBJ1-2; unclear D gene. Germline-derived CDR1 and CDR2 are GTSNPN and SVGIG (reference sequence). The CDR3 extends over 12 amino acids. Trimming left V 1 base short and J 4 bases short, with 7 bases between.

As for this clonotype: Just one base apart from a much larger clone, this may be a read error. The chain couples TRBV7-2 to TRBJ2-7, with 12 bases aligning to TRBD2. This CDR3 contains 18 residues. Germline-derived CDR1 and CDR2 are SGHTA and FQGNSA. CDR3 loop: CASSLEFETSGSSCEQYF. Written as DNA, the CDR3 is TGTGCCAGCAGCTTAGAGTTTGAGACTAGCGGGAGTTCCTGCGAGCAGTACTTC.

Remarks on this clonotype: This may come from a read error, since a much larger clone is one base off. The J gene is TRBJ2-5, the V gene TRBV11-2; 8 nucleotides align to TRBD1. The CDR3 sequence is 14 residues long. Germline V gene lookup returns CDR1 SGHAT and CDR2 FQNNGV. CDR3 sequence: CASSWGQVLETRYF. As DNA, the CDR3 is TGTGCCAGCAGCTGGGGACAGGTCTTAGAGACCCGGTACTTC.

This clonotype was found a few times. The chain couples TRBV4-3 to TRBJ2-1; 9 bases align to TRBD2. CDR3 length equals 15 residues. V gave up 1 base and J gave up 10 bases; unmatched junction bases: 8. Germline V gene sequence: CDR1 LGHNA, CDR2 YSLEER. The CDR3 bases are TGCGCCAGCAGCCAAGGGCGGGGGGGGTTCGGGGAGCAGTTCTTC. Translation gives CASSQGRGGFGEQFF.

Ten or more counts support this clonotype. This rearrangement joins TRBV28 to TRBJ1-3, with a possible D match to TRBD1 (6 bases). Germline V gene data show CDR1 as MDHEN and CDR2 as SYDVKM. The V end was cut by 6 bases, the J end by 3 bases, with 27 bases between. The CDR3 has 19 amino acids. The CDR3 region has the DNA TGTGCCAGCAGGGAAAGAAGGATGACAGGCCTGGGGCATGGAAACACCATATATTTT. It yields the protein CASRERRMTGLGHGNTIYF.

The chain recombines TRBV19 with TRBJ2-1; 10 nucleotides agree with TRBD2. The junction had 7 bases not matched to a gene; V was cut back by 6 bases and J by 8 bases. This CDR3 contains 14 residues. The germline gives CDR1 LNHDA, CDR2 SQIVND (reference sequence). The CDR3 DNA reads as TGTGCCAGTAGCGCTAGCGGGAGAAGTCATGAGCAGTTCTTC. It yields the protein CASSASGRSHEQFF.

This clonotype was detected many times. The chain is built from TRBV20-1 and TRBJ1-3; D is uncertain. CDR3 length equals 14 residues. V lost 5 bases and J lost 4, with 15 bases in between. Germline V gene lookup returns CDR1 DFQATT and CDR2 SNEGSKA (reference sequence). CDR3 in amino acids: CSAEDEDVGNTIYF. The CDR3 DNA reads as TGCAGTGCTGAGGACGAGGACGTAGGAAACACCATATATTTT.

This clonotype was found many times. The V call is TRBV12-3 or TRBV12-4, the J call TRBJ1-1; weak D call: TRBD1 (5 bases). This CDR3 is built from 16 residues. V lost 2 bases, J lost 1 base, and 14 bases lay in between. CDR3 amino acids: CASSLSDTLPNTEAFF. The CDR3 DNA is TGTGCCAGCAGTTTATCGGACACCCTACCGAACACTGAAGCTTTCTTT.

This clonotype was observed at least ten times. This chain links TRBV7-6 with TRBJ2-7; 8 bases map to TRBD1. Trimming cost V 1 base and J 6 bases; bases outside gene matches: 2. CDR1 is SGHVS, CDR2 FNYEAQ, per germline. This CDR3 is built from 13 residues. The CDR3 bases are TGTGCCAGCAGCTTAGGACAGGGGATCGAGCAGTACTTC. This encodes CASSLGQGIEQYF.

This clonotype was seen many times. The gene calls are TRBV10-3 and TRBJ2-2; possibly TRBD1 for D (6 bases). Germline CDR1 and CDR2: ENHRY and SYGVKD. This CDR3 region has 10 residues. V lost 8 bases to trimming and J lost 8 bases, with 6 bases between them. CDR3 nucleotides: TGTGCCATCGGACAGGGGGAGCTGTTTTTT. Protein sequence: CAIGQGELFF.

This clonotype has a handful of counts. The chain employs TRBV7-6 and TRBJ1-1; D not resolved. The CDR3 runs 14 residues. CDR1 SGHVS and CDR2 FNYEAQ come from the germline V gene. V lost 5 bases to trimming and J lost 1 base, with 11 bases between them. The CDR3 DNA sequence: TGTGCCAGCAGCCCCGTCGGATGGAACACTGAAGCTTTCTTT. The encoded protein is CASSPVGWNTEAFF.

This clonotype was counted only a few times. This chain uses TRBV5-6 with TRBJ2-7; D is ambiguous. The CDR3 is 15 residues long. CDR1 and CDR2 from the germline V gene are SGHDT and YYEEEE. V was clipped by 4 bases and J by 0 bases, with 14 bases between them. CDR3 amino acids: CASSRVEDPSYEQYF. The CDR3 DNA sequence: TGTGCCAGCAGCCGCGTTGAAGACCCCTCCTACGAGCAGTACTTC.

As concerns this clonotype: A much larger clone lies one base from this, so it may be a read error. The chain is built from TRBV20-1 and TRBJ2-3; 16 bases map to TRBD2. Germline CDR1 DFQATT, CDR2 SNEGSKA (reference sequence). The CDR3 contains 18 residues. Here the CDR3 reads CCAATGTSGRGPTDTQYF. The CDR3 DNA reads TGCTGTGCCGCAACCGGGACTAGCGGGAGGGGCCCAACAGATACGCAGTATTTT.

This clonotype was detected a few times. The CDR3 DNA reads TGTGCCAGCAGCCAAGAGAGGGGCCGAACGGGGGGGGCCCGCTCCCAAGAGACCCAGTACTTC. This sequence encodes CASSQERGRTGGARSQETQYF. This sequence joins TRBV3-1 and TRBJ2-5, with TRBD2 matching over 8 bases. This CDR3 is built from 21 residues. Per germline, CDR1 LGHDT and CDR2 YNNKEL (reference sequence). V lost 0 bases to trimming and J lost 1 base; unmatched junction nucleotides: 19.

This clonotype was seen repeatedly, ten times or more. This sequence joins TRBV4-3 and TRBJ2-7, with TRBD2 identical over 13 bases. Trimming removed 3 bases from V and 7 bases from J; junction bases left unmatched: 6. CDR3 length equals 15 residues. Germline V gene sequence: CDR1 LGHNA, CDR2 YSLEER. CDR3 nucleotide sequence: TGCGCCAGCAGCCATTGGACTAGCGGGAGAAAAGAGCAGTACTTC. Its translation: CASSHWTSGRKEQYF.

This clonotype was counted many times. The CDR3 sequence: CASSFQGFNQPQHF. CDR3 DNA: TGTGCCAGCAGTTTTCAGGGCTTCAATCAGCCCCAGCATTTT. The chain uses TRBV27 and TRBJ1-5; possible D gene TRBD1, 5 bases. Germline CDR1 is MNHEY and CDR2 is SMNVEV (reference sequence). V gave up 3 bases and J gave up 3 bases, with 9 bases separating them. The CDR3 extends over 14 amino acids.

The chain links TRBV19 to TRBJ2-5; tentatively, D is TRBD1 (6 bases). The V end was cut by 6 bases, the J end by 5 bases, with 16 bases between. The CDR3 consists of 14 residues. Germline V lookup: CDR1 LNHDA, CDR2 SQIVND (reference sequence). In nucleotides, the CDR3 is TGTGCCAGTAGAGCAGGGGTGGGCGGGGAGACCCAGTACTTC. It encodes CASRAGVGGETQYF.

The genes are TRBV7-9 and TRBJ2-5; TRBD2 agrees at 7 bases. CDR1 and CDR2 (germline): SEHNR, FQNEAQ (reference sequence). The CDR3 length is 16 residues. V lost 4 bases, J lost 1 base, and 9 bases stayed unmatched. The DNA for the CDR3 is TGTGCCAGCAGCTCCCTACGGGGGGAGGCCCAAGAGACCCAGTACTTC. It codes for CASSSLRGEAQETQYF.

In its sample, this clonotype was seen many times. The chain carries TRBV13 and TRBJ1-2; the match to TRBD1 covers 12 bases. Per the germline V gene, CDR1 is PRHDT and CDR2 is FYEKMQ (reference sequence). The CDR3 has 14 residues. V dropped 5 bases and J dropped 6; count of bases not matched to a gene: 4. The DNA of the CDR3 is TGTGCCAGCAGCCGGGACAGGGGGCCGGATGGCTACACCTTC. The encoded protein is CASSRDRGPDGYTF.

This clonotype was found a few times. The rearrangement joins TRBV12-3 or TRBV12-4 to TRBJ2-5, with unresolved D. V lost 3 bases and J 7 bases, leaving 9 bases between the germline ends. The CDR3 sequence is 12 residues long. The CDR3 spells CASSFTLGTQYF. For the CDR3, the DNA is TGTGCCAGCAGTTTTACCCTTGGGACCCAGTACTTC.

V usage is TRBV20-1 and J usage is TRBJ2-3, with D perhaps matching TRBD2 (5 bases). Trimming removed 4 bases at V and 6 bases at J, with 20 bases between. The V gene's germline CDR1 is DFQATT and CDR2 SNEGSKA (reference sequence). This CDR3 is 15 amino acids long. CDR3 residues: CSANPRGHPADTQYF. Here the CDR3 DNA reads TGCAGTGCTAACCCTCGGGGTCACCCCGCCGATACGCAGTATTTT.

This clonotype was counted between two and nine times. V and J are TRBV20-1 and TRBJ2-7, with 8 bases fitting TRBD1. The ends lost 3 bases at V and 2 bases at J; junction bases unmatched: 6. The CDR3 runs 14 residues. The germline gives CDR1 DFQATT, CDR2 SNEGSKA (reference sequence). CDR3 nucleotides: TGCAGTGCTAGGGGGACAGGCCCAACCTACGAGCAGTACTTC. This translates into CSARGTGPTYEQYF.

This clonotype was recorded at least ten times. This chain joins TRBV6-5 and TRBJ1-6; TRBD1 might be the D (6 bases). Germline CDR1 MNHEY, CDR2 SVGAGI. There are 15 residues in the CDR3. The germline V and J ends were trimmed by 4 bases and 4 bases, with 11 bases remaining between them. The CDR3 DNA is TGTGCCAGCAGTTTAGACAGGATTTATAATTCACCCCTCCACTTT. It translates to CASSLDRIYNSPLHF.

The rearrangement joins TRBV5-3 to TRBJ2-2; 7 bases fit TRBD1. TRBV5-3 is an ORF for which the function is uncertain. The length of the CDR3 is 16 residues. Trimming cost V 10 bases and J 4 bases; bases outside gene matches: 16. DNA of the CDR3: TGTGCCGGCAGCTTGGGTGCGACAGGGATCACCGGGGAGCTGTTTTTT. Amino acid sequence: CAGSLGATGITGELFF.

Notes on this clonotype: This may stem from a read error, because a much larger clone lies one nucleotide away. The chain employs TRBV28 and TRBJ2-7, with 8 nucleotides matching TRBD2. The CDR3 is 13 residues long. CDR1 MDHEN and CDR2 SYDVKM come from the germline V gene. J was trimmed by 9 bases and V by 5 bases; bases with no gene match: 9. This chain's CDR3 is CASSPRGGVGQYF. CDR3 nucleotide sequence: TGTGCCAGCAGTCCACGGGGGGGTGTTGGGCAGTACTTC. Full variable domain (missing parts from reference TRBV28 and TRBJ2-7): DVKVTQSSRYLVKRTGEKVFLECVQDMDHENMFWYRQDPGLGLRLIYFSYDVKMKEKGDIPEGYSVSREKKERFSLILESASTNQTSMYLCASSPRGGVGQYFGPGTRLTVT.

There are many counts of this clonotype. This chain connects TRBV7-9 to TRBJ2-7; D is unclear. V lost 5 bases, J lost 3 bases, and 14 bases lay in between. This CDR3 is built from 14 residues. Germline V CDR1 and CDR2: SEHNR, FQNEAQ (reference sequence). CDR3 in amino acids: CASSGPSSLYEQYF. The CDR3 DNA follows: TGTGCCAGCAGCGGGCCCTCCAGCCTCTACGAGCAGTACTTC.

A few counts support this clonotype. This chain joins TRBV7-2 and TRBJ1-2, with D uncertain. Germline V gives CDR1 SGHTA, CDR2 FQGNSA. The CDR3 is made up of 18 amino acids. With 3 bases removed from V and 2 bases from J, the gap between germline ends came to 22 bases. The DNA of the CDR3 is TGTGCCAGCAGCTTCACAGCAGAACCTACGGAAGTCAACTATGGCTACACCTTC. It encodes CASSFTAEPTEVNYGYTF.

Only a few counts were recorded for this clonotype. The chain has TRBV4-1 and TRBJ1-4; TRBD1 agrees at 9 bases. Germline assignment: CDR1 MGHRA and CDR2 YSYEKL. Germline trimming cut 2 bases from V and 7 bases from J; bases unmatched to any gene: 5. This CDR3 has 15 amino acids. The CDR3 reads CASSQSMGQGEKLFF. CDR3 DNA sequence: TGCGCCAGCAGCCAAAGTATGGGACAGGGTGAAAAACTGTTTTTT.

This clonotype has a count of ten or more. The V and J genes are TRBV4-1 and TRBJ2-5; D gene uncertain. The V gene's germline CDR1 is MGHRA and CDR2 YSYEKL. The V gene lost 0 bases and the J gene lost 1 base, with 9 bases spanning the gap. The CDR3 has 15 amino acids. CDR3 loop: CASSQDPGGQETQYF. In nucleotides, the CDR3 is TGCGCCAGCAGCCAAGATCCTGGCGGCCAAGAGACCCAGTACTTC.